This T cell receptor beta chain came from a study of T cell repertoires in cytomegalovirus infection. Across the study: It can be stated that public TCR beta signatures indicated CMV infection as well as a matching HLA type. Whole-study findings and limits: Clonotypes of TCR beta that were HLA-C-restricted and CMV-specific dominated the ex vivo response. Summed frequency of shared TCR beta families picked out CMV carriers who also had the relevant HLA.

This CDR3 spans 14 amino acids. With 3 bases removed from V and 4 bases from J, the gap between germline ends came to 13 bases. The germline CDR1 and CDR2 sequences are SQVTM and ANQGSEA. This clonotype appeared many times. Its antigen is undetermined. Using its own MiXCR run on the reads, TCRdb lists one record per CDR3 protein. The repertoire holds around 210,000 distinct CDR3 sequences, with around 6.2% as singletons. The sequenced material came from PBMCs. The sequence came from a human donor in good health (CMV status not recorded). Some clones in this sample may be carry-over from other donors' samples. The V gene is TRBV29-1, the J gene TRBJ1-3, with D maybe TRBD1 (6 bases). CDR3 sequence: CSVDRGSSGNTIYF. CDR3 DNA sequence: TGCAGCGTTGATAGGGGGAGTTCCGGAAACACCATATATTTT.